The source of this T cell receptor beta chain is a study of identifying expanded T cells in peripheral blood. Method: immunoSEQ multiplex PCR; TCRdb's copy keeps in-frame clones and lacks some. The data show approximately 83,000 clones, with around 83% seen just once and approximately 4.5% held by the top ten. Whole-study findings and limits: Over about two and four weeks, about 15 and 19 clones changed, versus roughly 1.1 between replicates.

V was cut by 6 bases and J by 4 bases, with 13 bases left in between. Germline V CDR1 and CDR2: SNHLY, FYNNEI. This CDR3 comprises 14 residues. Remarks on this clone: The antigen is undetermined.

The origin of this receptor is a person aged 18-69 years in good health. This chain connects TRBV2 to TRBJ1-5; the D gene is possibly TRBD1 (6 bases). Sequencing input: blood. The CDR3 DNA reads as TGTGCCAGCAGAGGACAGTATAGGAATCAGCCCCAGCATTTT. This codes for CASRGQYRNQPQHF.